This T cell receptor beta chain was captured by sequencing in a study of blood T cell repertoires in COVID-19. Only in-frame clones appear in the TCRdb table, and some are missing; sequencing was by immunoSEQ multiplex PCR. The sample carries 330,000 or so clones, about 87% recorded once. After removal of 4 bases from V and 1 base from J, the junction contained 9 bases not matched to a gene. This CDR3 is 16 amino acids long. The gene calls are TRBV23-1 and TRBJ2-5; 7 bases fit TRBD1. TRBV23-1 counts as an open reading frame of uncertain function. The sequenced sample was PBMCs or T cells enriched from blood (not recorded which). The source is a man aged 25 to 40 who had recovered from COVID-19. Here the CDR3 reads CASSPCGQVPQETQYF. The CDR3 DNA is TGCGCCAGCAGTCCCTGTGGACAGGTCCCCCAAGAGACCCAGTACTTC.